The T cell receptor (beta chain) under discussion was sequenced for a study of cytomegalovirus exposure and HLA in healthy donors. The CDR3 is made up of 13 amino acids. Trimming shortened V by 4 bases and J by 8 bases, and 13 bases separated the two germline ends. Germline values: CDR1 MNHEY, CDR2 SMNVEV (reference sequence). A multiplex PCR was run with 60 Vbeta primers and 13 Jbeta primers. TCRdb's copy holds only in-frame clones and misses some; the assay was immunoSEQ multiplex PCR. The repertoire table contains about 160,000 clones. General study findings and limits: In an earlier analysis, most TCR beta V segments were productive about 87% or about 30% of the time. Among donors in an Asian-associated ancestry cluster, a later analysis reportedly found fewer N-insertions than the roughly 610-donor mean.

About this clone itself: The target antigen is unknown.

This sequence joins TRBV27 and TRBJ2-3; no clear D gene. The origin of this receptor is a man aged 25 to 40 in good health and CMV-seronegative. The sequencing input was PBMCs. The CDR3 region has the DNA TGTGCCAGCAGTTCCCTAGTTGTGGCTACGCAGTATTTT. It translates to CASSSLVVATQYF.